Listed below are T cell receptor beta chains from one sample, sequenced in a study of T cells in localized non-small cell lung cancer. The protocol was immunoSEQ multiplex PCR, while the TCRdb copy is restricted to in-frame clones and leaves out a portion. This sample has around 35,000 clones, with around 80% found just once. The input for sequencing was peripheral blood, taken before any cancer treatment. The receptors originated from a male donor older than 55 with stage III squamous cell lung carcinoma. Both conserved end residues are part of each CDR3. A D gene is named only where the DNA matches it firmly. Clone size is shown for a subset of rows, as once, few, many or a class of expanded clone.

size	D	V	J	DNA	CDR3
-	-	TRBV5-1	TRBJ1-5	TGCGCCAGCAGACTAACCTCAGATCAGCCCCAGCATTTT	CASRLTSDQPQHF
-	-	TRBV19	TRBJ2-4	TGTGCCAGTAGTATAGATTACCAGGGTAGGTTTCAGTACTTC	CASSIDYQGRFQYF
-	-	TRBV6-1	TRBJ1-1	TGTGCCAGCAGTGGACAGGTCCGCACTGAAGCTTTCTTT	CASSGQVRTEAFF
-	-	TRBV7-9	TRBJ1-3	TGTGCCAGCAGCTTATCAGTCGGAAACACCATATATTTT	CASSLSVGNTIYF
-	-	TRBV19	TRBJ2-1	TGTGCCACATATGTAAGAGAGCGTCGCTCAAATGAGCAGTTCTTC	CATYVRERRSNEQFF
-	-	TRBV11-2	TRBJ2-1	TGTGCCAGCAGCTCGCAGGGAGTCATCATGAGGAATGAGCAGTTCTTC	CASSSQGVIMRNEQFF
-	-	TRBV14	TRBJ1-1	TGTGCCAGCAGCCTACAGAACTCCCCAGGTAACACTGAAGCTTTCTTT	CASSLQNSPGNTEAFF
-	-	TRBV28	TRBJ2-1	TGTGCCAGCAGTTTATCCCAGGACGGCCGGCAGTTCTTC	CASSLSQDGRQFF
once	-	TRBV27	TRBJ1-4	TGTGCCATCCGGGATCTGTATCCTGAAAAACTGTTTTTT	CAIRDLYPEKLFF
-	-	TRBV7-2	TRBJ1-5	TGTGCCAGCAGCTTAGGCGGTGATCAGCCCCAGCATTTT	CASSLGGDQPQHF
-	TRBD2	TRBV7-2	TRBJ2-2	TGTGCCAGCAGCTCGGGACTACACACCGGGGAGCTGTTTTTT	CASSSGLHTGELFF
-	-	TRBV6-6	TRBJ2-7	TGTGCCAGCGGCGAGGCGTACGAGCAGTACTTC	CASGEAYEQYF
-	-	TRBV2	TRBJ2-2	TGTGCCAGCAGTGGTGTCCAGGGGCGAAACACCGGGGAGCTGTTTTTT	CASSGVQGRNTGELFF
-	TRBD1	TRBV18	TRBJ2-7	TGTGCCAGCTCACCCGGGACCCTCCGGGACAGGGATGAGCAGTACTTC	CASSPGTLRDRDEQYF
-	-	TRBV4-3	TRBJ2-3	TGCGCCAGCAGCCAAGATCGGGCGGATAGCACAGATACGCAGTATTTT	CASSQDRADSTDTQYF
-	-	TRBV6-6	TRBJ1-4	TGTGCCAGCAGTGCGACAGCTGGGGGTGAAAAACTGTTTTTT	CASSATAGGEKLFF
-	TRBD2	TRBV14	TRBJ2-1	TGTGCCAGCAGCCCCGGGACTAGCGGGAGGCGGTATGAGCAGTTCTTC	CASSPGTSGRRYEQFF
-	TRBD1	TRBV14	TRBJ1-4	TGTGCCAGCAGCCACGCCGGGACAGGGAATGAAAAACTGTTTTTT	CASSHAGTGNEKLFF